What follows is one TCR beta chain and its context. Original processing methods: Counts of nucleated cells, estimated from reference gene primer amplification, were obtained. The method was immunoSEQ multiplex PCR; TCRdb's version includes in-frame clones alone and lacks a portion of them. The V and J calls and the clone size are those of that table, but D and trimming were determined from the DNA. The sample contains about 280,000 clones, around 87% of which appear only once. Germline lookup yields CDR1 LGHDT and CDR2 YNNKEL (reference sequence). Trimming removed 7 bases at V and 7 bases at J, with 11 bases between. This CDR3 is 12 amino acids long. This sample was taken from a study of blood T cell repertoires in COVID-19. Study context: From T cells, B-cell-depleted T cells, or PBMCs came the material, which was cDNA or gDNA.

The TCR was taken from a young woman who had recovered from COVID-19. The sequencing sample was made of peripheral blood. The J gene is TRBJ2-1, the V gene TRBV3-1 (or the pseudogene TRBV3-2); D is undetermined. Here the CDR3 reads CASTSLENEQFF. The CDR3 coding sequence is TGTGCCAGCACTTCCCTAGAGAATGAGCAGTTCTTC.